The sequence of this T cell receptor beta chain was determined in a study of Ad26.COV2.S vaccination and SARS-CoV-2 variants (dated by TCRdb to the early 2020s). As for the study more broadly: Donors in the vaccine arm were drawn from COV1001, a phase I-IIa trial of Ad26.COV2.S in healthy adults that was multicentre, randomized, double-blind and placebo-controlled. Ad26.COV2.S was administered intramuscularly at a dose of 5x10^10 or 1x10^11 viral particles, either as one shot or as two shots given 56 days apart. Trial participants were randomized into five groups of five: low-dose or high-dose Ad26.COV2.S given once or twice, or placebo on both occasions. A total of around 32 samples were included in the TCR-sequenced set, comprising about 20 Ad26.COV2.S vaccine recipients, 5 placebo recipients and 8 SARS-CoV-2 convalescent individuals. TCRbeta repertoire sequencing served as the tool for gauging how specific and how broad the SARS-CoV-2-reactive T cell receptors were following Ad26.COV2.S vaccination. Blinding of investigators to trial group allocation was maintained during experiments and outcome assessment.

TCRbeta CDR3 regions were sequenced with the immunoSEQ Assay. After extraction, genomic DNA underwent amplification by bias-controlled multiplex PCR, followed by high-throughput sequencing. Under the source paper's analysis protocol: To quantify the absolute abundance of every unique TCRbeta CDR3 region, sequences were collapsed and filtered. T cell fraction was estimated by normalizing TCRbeta template counts to usable DNA, which was measured by amplifying reference genes present in all nucleated cells. Repertoire TCRs were annotated as SARS-CoV-2-specific when V gene, CDR3 amino acid sequence and J gene were exactly matched to a known reactive TCR set. MIRA supplied the reference SARS-CoV-2 TCR set, which was filtered for enrichment in COVID-19-positive ImmuneCODE repertoires so that public or cross-reactive TCRs were removed. Using the MIRA antigens, annotated TCRs were further analysed by specific ORF or by position within an ORF. Breadth was defined as annotated unique rearrangements over total unique productive rearrangements; depth was the summed frequency of those rearrangements. Two-sided Wilcoxon rank-sum tests were applied when comparing TCR breadth between groups. Here the immuneACCESS table is served through TCRdb, limited to in-frame sequences with V and J called. Missing clones are a known gap in these copies; in checked studies unresolved V genes cover under half, and the rest lacks a known reason. V and J calls and clone size follow that table, whereas D and trimming were derived from the DNA. The sample records about 400,000 clones, about 85% of which are singletons. The top ten clonotypes cover roughly 3.2% of the sample.

The CDR3 runs 15 amino acids, cysteine and phenylalanine included. Just the 45-base CDR3 DNA is kept, in frame starting at base 1. Trimmed from V: 3 bases; trimmed from J: 8 bases; junction bases lacking a gene match: 7. As encoded in the germline V gene, CDR1 is SGHAT while CDR2 is FQNNGV. The treatment or condition label on this specimen signifies: around 19 received Ad26.COV2.S at low or high dose, single or two shots; about 5 received placebo; per-sample allocation not given. Repertoires of vaccine and placebo recipients were sequenced from samples collected on day 63 after the first injection. In Cohort 1b, around 23 adults aged 18-55 years were enrolled at a single site in Boston, USA, between 29 July and 7 August 2020. Ad26.COV2.S was a replication-incompetent adenovirus type 26 vector expressing a prefusion-stabilized SARS-CoV-2 spike protein from the original Wuhan strain. Of note for this clone: No cognate antigen has been identified for it. Per-base qualities were not stored, and no clone one base away is much larger.

Summary of the overall study and its limitations: It was noted by the authors that total T cell responses may have been underestimated by the TCR breadth and depth analyses. The study was not powered for comparison of responses between vaccine doses or regimens. Higher spike-specific TCR breadth was observed in Ad26.COV2.S recipients than in placebo recipients (P = 0.0014). Non-spike TCR breadth was comparable between vaccine and placebo recipients, consistent with the vaccine containing only spike. After vaccination, substantial breadth of spike-specific CD8+ and CD4+ T cell responses was reported.

The receptor chain draws on TRBV11-2 and TRBJ1-4; TRBD1 lines up with 9 middle nucleotides. This TCR was sampled from a person between 18 and 59 years old who received the Ad26.COV2.S COVID-19 vaccine or a placebo. The specimen was peripheral blood, collected in a trial of Ad26.COV2.S vaccine versus placebo. The CDR3 region: CASSLGQGVREKLFF. The bases read TGTGCCAGCAGCTTGGGACAGGGAGTAAGGGAAAAACTGTTTTTT.